This is a list of T cell receptor beta chains from one sample in a study of cytomegalovirus exposure and HLA in healthy donors. Profiling relied on immunoSEQ multiplex PCR, and the TCRdb table lists in-frame clones only, not all of them. This sample has 150,000 to 200,000 clones, with approximately 82% found just once. The sequencing input was PBMCs. These receptors were collected from a woman in her twenties or thirties in good health and CMV-seronegative. Each CDR3 is given with its conserved first and last residue. D genes are given only for firm matches. Clone sizes are given selectively: once, few, many, or a class where the clone is expanded.

v_call	j_call	clone_size	d_call	cdr3_aa
TRBV19	TRBJ1-4	NA	NA	CASSIGEANEKLFF
TRBV11-2	TRBJ2-1	NA	TRBD1	CASSFGQGTYNEQFF
TRBV27	TRBJ2-1	NA	TRBD2	CASSLAGGTSPFF
TRBV4-2	TRBJ2-3	few	NA	CASSQAVTDTQYF
TRBV19	TRBJ2-1	NA	TRBD2	CASSIETSGEYNEQFF
TRBV7-9	TRBJ2-7	NA	TRBD1	CASSPRGQGAGEQYF
TRBV27	TRBJ2-1	NA	NA	CASSPRATAYNEQFF
TRBV7-6	TRBJ1-3	NA	NA	CASSSPSLGRNTIYF
TRBV5-4	TRBJ2-7	NA	NA	CASTTGSSYEQYF
TRBV7-2	TRBJ1-3	NA	NA	CASSWGGKSSGNTIYF
TRBV7-8	TRBJ2-1	NA	NA	CASSLVGARPYNEQFF